A selection of T cell receptor beta chains follows, all from one sample in a study of blood T cell repertoires in COVID-19. Data came from immunoSEQ multiplex PCR; TCRdb stores just in-frame clones and leaves some out. In the table there are approximately 150,000 clones, more than 65% of which are singletons. Sequencing was carried out using peripheral blood. The receptors come from a woman between 55 and 75 years old with COVID-19, enrolled during active disease. Each CDR3 is given with its conserved first and last residue. Each record gives: CDR3 DNA, CDR3 protein, V gene, J gene, CDR3 length, D gene, clone size. A D gene is named only where the DNA matches it firmly. Size is stated for part of the rows, as once, few or many counts, or as a class when the clone is expanded.

DNA: TGTGCCAGCACCCCTCCCCGGGGAGGTGAGCAGTTCTTC
CDR3: CASTPPRGGEQFF
V: TRBV9
J: TRBJ2-1
length: 13
D: NA
size: NA

DNA: TGTGCACCTCCTGGGGGGGCTACCCCTAGCTCCTCCTACAATGAGCAGTTCTTC
CDR3: CAPPGGATPSSSYNEQFF
V: TRBV21-1
J: TRBJ2-1
length: 18
D: NA
size: once

DNA: TGTGCCAGCAGCCAGGTGGGGACACCGAACTATGGCTACACCTTC
CDR3: CASSQVGTPNYGYTF
V: TRBV14
J: TRBJ1-2
length: 15
D: NA
size: NA

DNA: TGTGCCAGCTCATCTAGCGGGTACAGCACAGATACGCAGTATTTT
CDR3: CASSSSGYSTDTQYF
V: TRBV18
J: TRBJ2-3
length: 15
D: TRBD2
size: NA

DNA: TGTGCCAGCAGCCAAATCGCTAGCGGGGGCAGCGATACGCAGTATTTT
CDR3: CASSQIASGGSDTQYF
V: TRBV3-1/TRBV3-2
J: TRBJ2-3
length: 16
D: TRBD2
size: NA

DNA: TGTGCCAGCAGTTACTCGGAGGTTTGGGGTACAGATACGCAGTATTTT
CDR3: CASSYSEVWGTDTQYF
V: TRBV6-5
J: TRBJ2-3
length: 16
D: NA
size: NA

DNA: TGTGCCACCAGCGGCCAGTTGAACACTGAAGCTTTCTTT
CDR3: CATSGQLNTEAFF
V: TRBV15
J: TRBJ1-1
length: 13
D: NA
size: once

DNA: TGTGCCAGCAGAACCCCGAGAAGCTTCACTGAAGCTTTCTTT
CDR3: CASRTPRSFTEAFF
V: TRBV27
J: TRBJ1-1
length: 14
D: NA
size: NA

DNA: TGTGCCAGCAGTGACGGGGGGGCGTACAATGAGCAGTTCTTC
CDR3: CASSDGGAYNEQFF
V: TRBV11-3
J: TRBJ2-1
length: 14
D: TRBD2
size: few

DNA: TGTGCCAGCAGCTTTGTAGGGGGCGGTGGAAACACCATATATTTT
CDR3: CASSFVGGGGNTIYF
V: TRBV7-2
J: TRBJ1-3
length: 15
D: TRBD1
size: NA

DNA: TGTGCCAGCAGTGAAGCGCGGGCTAGCGGGAGATACGAGCAGTACTTC
CDR3: CASSEARASGRYEQYF
V: TRBV6-1
J: TRBJ2-7
length: 16
D: TRBD2
size: NA

DNA: TGTGCCTCTCCGCAGGGTGGAGGGGAGACCCAGTACTTC
CDR3: CASPQGGGETQYF
V: TRBV30
J: TRBJ2-5
length: 13
D: NA
size: NA

DNA: TGTGCCAGCACCGAGTCTGGGGCCAACGTCCTGACTTTC
CDR3: CASTESGANVLTF
V: TRBV12-3/TRBV12-4
J: TRBJ2-6
length: 13
D: NA
size: many

DNA: TGTGCCATCGGCCAGGGGGGAAGCGAGACTGAAGCTTTCTTT
CDR3: CAIGQGGSETEAFF
V: TRBV10-3
J: TRBJ1-1
length: 14
D: TRBD1
size: NA

DNA: TGTGCCAGCAGCCCATCTTTGGGACAGATTAAAGAGACCCAGTACTTC
CDR3: CASSPSLGQIKETQYF
V: TRBV7-2
J: TRBJ2-5
length: 16
D: TRBD1
size: NA

DNA: TGCGCCAGCAGCCAAGTTGTGGGCCAGGGGGCTTCCGATCAGCCCCAGCATTTT
CDR3: CASSQVVGQGASDQPQHF
V: TRBV4-1
J: TRBJ1-5
length: 18
D: TRBD1
size: once

DNA: TGTGCCAGCAGCCCCGGGACAGGGGGCTATGGCTACACCTTC
CDR3: CASSPGTGGYGYTF
V: TRBV5-6
J: TRBJ1-2
length: 14
D: TRBD1
size: NA

DNA: TGTGCCAGCAAGGGGCAGGGGGCAACAGATACGCAGTATTTT
CDR3: CASKGQGATDTQYF
V: TRBV6-5
J: TRBJ2-3
length: 14
D: TRBD1
size: NA

DNA: TGTGCCAGCAGGCCTTTCGGGACAGGGGGCCGAGAGACCCAGTACTTC
CDR3: CASRPFGTGGRETQYF
V: TRBV13
J: TRBJ2-5
length: 16
D: TRBD1
size: NA

DNA: TGTGCCAGCAGCTTGATCAGGGGGGAAGGTCAGCCCCAGCATTTT
CDR3: CASSLIRGEGQPQHF
V: TRBV5-8
J: TRBJ1-5
length: 15
D: TRBD1
size: once

DNA: TGTGCCAGCAGCTTAGATGAGGGCGGGGTTTCCTACAATGAGCAGTTCTTC
CDR3: CASSLDEGGVSYNEQFF
V: TRBV11-2
J: TRBJ2-1
length: 17
D: NA
size: NA

DNA: TGTGCCAGCAGCTTAAAACAGAACACCGGGGAGCTGTTTTTT
CDR3: CASSLKQNTGELFF
V: TRBV7-3
J: TRBJ2-2
length: 14
D: NA
size: NA

DNA: TGTGCCAGCAGTTCGCCTGACCCCACAGTAAATTATGGCTACACCTTC
CDR3: CASSSPDPTVNYGYTF
V: TRBV28
J: TRBJ1-2
length: 16
D: NA
size: NA

DNA: TGCAGCGTTGAACGTCTTTCTAACTATGGCTACACCTTC
CDR3: CSVERLSNYGYTF
V: TRBV29-1
J: TRBJ1-2
length: 13
D: NA
size: NA

DNA: TGCGCCAGCAGCCTGGACGGGACAACTCTAGCCAAAAACATTCAGTACTTC
CDR3: CASSLDGTTLAKNIQYF
V: TRBV5-1
J: TRBJ2-4
length: 17
D: NA
size: NA

DNA: TGCAGCGTATCGGGACAGGGGGCTAATCAGCCCCAGCATTTT
CDR3: CSVSGQGANQPQHF
V: TRBV29-1
J: TRBJ1-5
length: 14
D: TRBD1
size: NA

DNA: TGTGCCAGCAGCTTGGAAACAGGGCGCACAGATACGCAGTATTTT
CDR3: CASSLETGRTDTQYF
V: TRBV5-4
J: TRBJ2-3
length: 15
D: NA
size: NA

DNA: TGTGCCAGCAGCTTAGCGGGAGGGCCTATAGATACGCAGTATTTT
CDR3: CASSLAGGPIDTQYF
V: TRBV7-2
J: TRBJ2-3
length: 15
D: TRBD2
size: NA

DNA: TGTGCCAGCAGCTTAACTAGTGTTTCCGGGGAGCTGTTTTTT
CDR3: CASSLTSVSGELFF
V: TRBV7-8
J: TRBJ2-2
length: 14
D: NA
size: NA

DNA: TGTGCCAGCAGCCCCCGCCTCGAGGGCAGTATCTATGGCTACACCTTC
CDR3: CASSPRLEGSIYGYTF
V: TRBV11-2
J: TRBJ1-2
length: 16
D: NA
size: NA

DNA: TGCGCCAGCAGCCAAGACAGGGGGCCCGGGGAGCTGTTTTTT
CDR3: CASSQDRGPGELFF
V: TRBV4-1
J: TRBJ2-2
length: 14
D: TRBD1
size: NA

DNA: TGTGCCAGCAATTTAGCGGGAGGTCCCTACAATGAGCAGTTCTTC
CDR3: CASNLAGGPYNEQFF
V: TRBV6-5
J: TRBJ2-1
length: 15
D: TRBD2
size: NA

DNA: TGTGCCAGCAGGTATACAGGGGACTCCCTGGGGGAGCAGTTCTTC
CDR3: CASRYTGDSLGEQFF
V: TRBV28
J: TRBJ2-1
length: 15
D: NA
size: once

DNA: TGTGCCAGCAGCTTAGAATTACCCCCTCAAGAGAAAGCTTTCTTT
CDR3: CASSLELPPQEKAFF
V: TRBV11-2
J: TRBJ1-1
length: 15
D: NA
size: many

DNA: TGCGCCAGCAGCGCCGGTTGGGGGGGTAATGAAAAACTGTTTTTT
CDR3: CASSAGWGGNEKLFF
V: TRBV5-1
J: TRBJ1-4
length: 15
D: NA
size: NA

DNA: TGTGCCAGCAGCCCGACCCACACTAGCGGGAGGGCCCATGAGCAGTTCTTC
CDR3: CASSPTHTSGRAHEQFF
V: TRBV28
J: TRBJ2-1
length: 17
D: TRBD2
size: NA

DNA: TGTGCCAGCAGCTTCCTAAGCGTGGGAGCTAACTATGGCTACACCTTC
CDR3: CASSFLSVGANYGYTF
V: TRBV7-2
J: TRBJ1-2
length: 16
D: NA
size: NA

DNA: TGTGCCAGCAGCCTCTTGGGATCGGGATCCGGGCGGGGTACGCAGTATTTT
CDR3: CASSLLGSGSGRGTQYF
V: TRBV7-9
J: TRBJ2-3
length: 17
D: NA
size: few

DNA: TGTGCCAGCAGCTTAGGAGGGACTAGCGGGCCGTCCTTACATTTC
CDR3: CASSLGGTSGPSLHF
V: TRBV7-6
J: TRBJ2-7
length: 15
D: TRBD2
size: NA

DNA: TGCAGCGTGGACCCCAGGGAGGAGCCCTACAATGAGCAGTTCTTC
CDR3: CSVDPREEPYNEQFF
V: TRBV29-1
J: TRBJ2-1
length: 15
D: NA
size: few

DNA: TGTGCCAGCAGCATGGGTGCGCGGGTCGGGACAGGGGTTGACACTGAAGCTTTCTTT
CDR3: CASSMGARVGTGVDTEAFF
V: TRBV5-4
J: TRBJ1-1
length: 19
D: TRBD1
size: NA

DNA: TGCGCCAGCAGCCAGCCGCGGGAGTTAAGAAATGAGCAGTTCTTC
CDR3: CASSQPRELRNEQFF
V: TRBV4-1
J: TRBJ2-1
length: 15
D: TRBD2
size: NA

DNA: TGCGCCAGCAGTCAAGGAGCGGGGGCCTACGAGCAGTACTTC
CDR3: CASSQGAGAYEQYF
V: TRBV4-1
J: TRBJ2-7
length: 14
D: TRBD2
size: NA

DNA: TGTGCCAGTAGTATAGGGACTAGCGGGAGGTCAGATACGCAGTATTTT
CDR3: CASSIGTSGRSDTQYF
V: TRBV19
J: TRBJ2-3
length: 16
D: TRBD2
size: NA

DNA: TGCGCCAGCAGTGAATGGGGAGTCGCCACCTTC
CDR3: CASSEWGVATF
V: TRBV10-1
J: TRBJ1-2
length: 11
D: NA
size: few

DNA: TGTGCCAGCAGCGGAGGCGGGAACACTGAAGCTTTCTTT
CDR3: CASSGGGNTEAFF
V: TRBV7-8
J: TRBJ1-1
length: 13
D: NA
size: NA

DNA: TGTGCCAGCAGTTTATGGGGGAGGGACACTGAAGCTTTCTTT
CDR3: CASSLWGRDTEAFF
V: TRBV27
J: TRBJ1-1
length: 14
D: NA
size: NA

DNA: TGTGCCAGTAGTATCACAGGGGCAGAAGCCTACGAGCAGTACTTC
CDR3: CASSITGAEAYEQYF
V: TRBV19
J: TRBJ2-7
length: 15
D: TRBD1
size: NA

DNA: TGTGCCAGCTCACCATACGGAGGATACCAAGAGACCCAGTACTTC
CDR3: CASSPYGGYQETQYF
V: TRBV18
J: TRBJ2-5
length: 15
D: NA
size: NA

DNA: TGCGCCAGCAGCTCCCCCAAGCGGGGAAGCACAGATACGCAGTATTTT
CDR3: CASSSPKRGSTDTQYF
V: TRBV5-1
J: TRBJ2-3
length: 16
D: TRBD2
size: NA

DNA: TGTGCCAGCAGCCCCCTGAGTATCGGGGGCGAGCAGTACTTC
CDR3: CASSPLSIGGEQYF
V: TRBV6-2/TRBV6-3
J: TRBJ2-7
length: 14
D: NA
size: once

DNA: TGTGCCAGCAGCGGAAAGACAGGGGACTACACTGAAGCTTTCTTT
CDR3: CASSGKTGDYTEAFF
V: TRBV5-4
J: TRBJ1-1
length: 15
D: TRBD1
size: NA

DNA: TGCGCCAGCAGCTCTACAGACACCAACACCGGGGAGCTGTTTTTT
CDR3: CASSSTDTNTGELFF
V: TRBV5-1
J: TRBJ2-2
length: 15
D: NA
size: NA

DNA: TGTGCCAGCAGCTCGTCGGACAGGGGGATAACAGATACGCAGTATTTT
CDR3: CASSSSDRGITDTQYF
V: TRBV7-9
J: TRBJ2-3
length: 16
D: TRBD1
size: NA

DNA: TGTGCCTGGAGTCGCGAAGCGGGAGCGGAAAATGAGCAGTTCTTC
CDR3: CAWSREAGAENEQFF
V: TRBV30
J: TRBJ2-1
length: 15
D: TRBD2
size: NA

DNA: TGTGCCAGCAGGGGGACAGGTGAAAGATCACCCCTCCACTTT
CDR3: CASRGTGERSPLHF
V: TRBV27
J: TRBJ1-6
length: 14
D: TRBD1
size: NA

DNA: TGCGCCAGCAGCTTGGCCACTGCTAGCGGCAGCGTGCAGTTCTTC
CDR3: CASSLATASGSVQFF
V: TRBV5-1
J: TRBJ2-1
length: 15
D: TRBD2
size: NA

DNA: TGTGCCAGCAGCGACATCCTAGCGGGGGGTACAGATACGCAGTATTTT
CDR3: CASSDILAGGTDTQYF
V: TRBV2
J: TRBJ2-3
length: 16
D: TRBD2
size: NA